This T cell receptor (beta chain) was sequenced for a study of T-cell reconstitution after alpha-beta-depleted transplantation in children. Study-level results: As was reported, about two months after transplant, alpha-beta T cells came from several hundred expanded graft clones. A year post-transplant, T-cell counts and diversity derived mostly from newly produced T cells. The high TCRbeta diversity at day 60 in some patients came from surviving recipient T cells and thymic progenitors.

A word on this clonotype: Its specificity is not known.

This CDR3 comprises 15 residues. Germline values: CDR1 SEHNR, CDR2 FQNEAQ (reference sequence). The J segment lost 10 bases and the V segment lost 1 base, leaving 7 bases of the junction unmatched. Researchers prepared the TCRbeta library using unique molecular identifiers, the study reports. MiXCR, run by TCRdb on the PCR reads, gives a single entry per CDR3 protein. This sample has about 580,000 distinct CDR3 sequences, with 23% found just once. Material: PBMCs, mostly from graft donor cells, obtained 360 days after TCRalphabeta/CD19-depleted stem cell transplant. The receptor comes from a boy in the first two years of life who had a stem cell transplant for acute myeloid leukemia, so the T cells may come from the graft donor. The genes are TRBV7-9 and TRBJ1-6; TRBD1 matches at 7 bases. The CDR3 spells CASSLVNRGGSPLHF. The CDR3 DNA is TGTGCCAGCAGCTTAGTGAACAGGGGAGGCTCACCCCTCCACTTT.